The present entry profiles one TCR beta chain with its context. The clone's antigen remains unknown. One base away lies a much larger clone, so this may be a sequencing read error. The CDR3 runs 12 amino acids, cysteine and phenylalanine included. Only the CDR3 part of the read is kept: 36 bases, read in frame from the first base. The library came from 5' RACE. The instrument given in TCRdb is Illumina HiSeq 2000. Template switching added a universal primer binding site, and the final cDNA carried a unique molecular identifier that allowed TCR cDNA molecules to be counted accurately. Specific primers in the conserved constant-segment region were used to synthesize first-strand cDNA for the TCR alpha and beta chains. To control for contamination, every cDNA library was double barcoded, receiving both a SMART-Mk sample barcode and Illumina barcodes. TruSeq adapter sequences and Illumina sample barcodes were added in two successive PCR steps. Sequencing of the TCR alpha and beta cDNA libraries was done on the Illumina HiSeq platform using custom primers. As for the authors' bioinformatics: MiGEC processed the raw reads to extract unique molecular identifiers, while MiXCR was used to determine the CDR3 positions. For each individual, recombination models were inferred using an EM algorithm with the repgenHMM and IGoR tools. Shared clonotypes were analyzed with the tcR package in R, and sharing was normalized by the product of cloneset sizes. To study raw recombination free of thymic and clonal selection effects, out-of-frame nonproductive sequences were analyzed. The raw public reads went through TCRdb reprocessing: fastp at Q25, MiXCR clone calling, in-frame beta chains kept. A single entry per CDR3 protein holds the most common genes and DNA from its merged rows. TCRdb's processing, not the authors' own work, is the source of the V and J calls. For this sample there are more than 350,000 distinct CDR3 sequences; 9% to 10% appear just once. 8% to 9.5% of the sample is held by the ten biggest clonotypes.

This record comes from a study of identical twins (dated by TCRdb to 2015 to 2016). General notes on the study: To test whether fetal clonotypes persist, this study deep-sequenced TCR alpha and beta repertoires from monozygotic twins, from unrelated adults of various ages, and from cord blood. Replicate twin experiments were performed at different times using different library preparation protocols to rule out contamination. General study outcomes and caveats: Zero-insertion analyses could be partly confounded by invariant T cells such as MAIT and iNKT, though diverse VJ usage argued against such confounding for most clonotypes. Abundant cord blood beta clonotypes had fewer insertions, young adult naive repertoires showed a similar but weaker trend, and memory repertoires showed no such trend. In monozygotic twins, out-of-frame TCR alpha sharing was systematically underestimated by recombination models, although the models agreed with sharing between unrelated individuals. In beta out-of-frame sequences, excess twin sharing was weaker, because having fewer shared sequences lowered the signal-to-noise ratio. Compared with coincidental sharing between unrelated individuals, out-of-frame TCR alpha sequences shared between twins had an excess of sequences with low generation probability. Because the same donors could not be followed over many years, the conclusions depended on cross-sectional statistical analysis.

Only healthy Caucasian donors were included. The researchers also sequenced three unrelated adults who were not twins: a male aged 18 to 29, a male aged 50 to 59, and a female aged 50 to 59. Using Miltenyi CD45RO+ enrichment and human naive T-cell isolation kits, memory (CD45RO+) and naive T cells were isolated from PBMC. The sequence is built from TRBV12-3 or TRBV12-4 and TRBJ2-1; TRBD2 is possibly the D segment (6 matching bases). Material for sequencing was naive T cells sorted from blood. Sample cell subset or site, as interpreted from the label and publication: cells isolated with a human naive T-cell isolation kit. The origin of this receptor is a woman aged 45-60 years in good health. The DNA is TGTACCAGCAGTTTAACTAGCTATGAGCAGTTCTTC. Its translation reads: CTSSLTSYEQFF.